The next 20 T cell receptor beta chains were all read from a single sample in a study of tumor-infiltrating lymphocytes in primary liver carcinoma. The approximately 17-34 mg bulk tissue piece was not sorted before simultaneous RNA and DNA extraction. The researchers produced TCR beta cDNA from 500 ng total RNA with a constant-region primer. Slightly modified ARM-PCR, run as three nested multiplex PCR rounds, produced the TCR beta libraries. The first two PCR rounds used TRBV1-TRBV30 forward primers with a C-beta reverse primer, roughly 10 cycles each. Via MiXCR, TCRdb re-called the multiplex PCR reads, giving one row per CDR3 protein. The table has tens of thousands of distinct CDR3 sequences, 60% to 80% seen once. Sequenced input: liver tumor tissue from sampling region 4. Subset denoted: tumor region T4, right-lateral pole. Source of these receptors: a woman in her 30s with primary liver carcinoma and hepatitis B virus infection.

The rearrangement joins TRBV5-1 to TRBJ2-1; D gene uncertain. The CDR3 runs to 13 residues. The germline CDR1 and CDR2 sequences are SGHRS and YFSETQ. V was shortened by 4 bases and J by 9 bases, with 14 bases between the two germline ends. The chain's CDR3 is CASSIDRLGEQFF. In DNA form, the CDR3 reads TGCGCCAGCAGCATCGATCGGCTGGGTGAGCAGTTCTTC.

With regard to this clonotype: The missing conserved phenylalanine or tryptophan at the end of this CDR3 makes a read error likely. The gene calls are TRBV4-2 and TRBJ1-5; D perhaps matches TRBD1 (5 bases). Germline V gives CDR1 LGHNA, CDR2 YNFKEQ. The CDR3 has 15 amino acids. CDR3 nucleotides: TGTGCCAGCAGCCAAAATCGACAGTTGTATCAGCCTCAGCATCTT. This translates into CASSQNRQLYQPQHL.

This clonotype came up many times. This rearrangement joins TRBV7-3 to TRBJ2-5; TRBD2 matches at 11 bases. This CDR3 contains 15 residues. With V trimmed by 5 bases and J by 3 bases, 5 bases remained unmatched. Germline V gene sequence: CDR1 SGHTA, CDR2 FQGTGA. For the CDR3, the DNA is TGTGCCAGCAGCCCCCTAGCGGGGGGAAAAGAGACCCAGTACTTC. The encoded protein is CASSPLAGGKETQYF.

This clonotype showed up many times. The chain joins TRBV2 to TRBJ2-7; D might be TRBD2 (6 bases). This CDR3 spans 15 amino acids. V gave up 3 bases and J gave up 3 bases, with 15 bases separating them. Germline values: CDR1 SNHLY, CDR2 FYNNEI. The CDR3 is CASSEGTPPLYEQYF. CDR3 nucleotide sequence: TGTGCCAGCAGTGAGGGGACTCCACCTCTCTACGAGCAGTACTTC.

This clonotype was detected only a few times. This chain links TRBV29-1 with TRBJ2-1; the match to TRBD2 covers 7 bases. The V and J ends lost 6 bases and 15 bases, in that order; junction bases with no gene match: 14. This CDR3 contains 12 residues. Germline-derived CDR1 and CDR2 are SQVTM and ANQGSEA. The CDR3 nucleotides read TGCAGCGTCGCGGGGTGGGAGGGCCGAGCGTTCTTC. Translating it yields CSVAGWEGRAFF.

This chain uses TRBV11-2 with TRBJ2-1; D unresolved. The CDR3 totals 12 residues. The germline V gene encodes CDR1 SGHAT and CDR2 FQNNGV. CDR3 bases: TGTGATAGCAGCTCTCTTAATGGTGAGCAGTTCTTC. Translation: CDSSSLNGEQFF.

V is TRBV11-1 and J is TRBJ1-2; D perhaps matches TRBD1 (5 bases). CDR1 SGHAT and CDR2 FQDESV come from the germline V gene (reference sequence). The CDR3 has 15 amino acids. The V and J ends lost 6 bases and 4 bases respectively, with 18 bases between them. The CDR3 reads CASRPSTGTSYGYTF. The CDR3 coding sequence is TGTGCCAGCAGACCTTCGACCGGGACGTCCTATGGCTACACCTTC. Combining the CDR3 with reference TRBV11-1 and TRBJ1-2 gives the whole variable domain EAEVAQSPRYKITEKSQAVAFWCDPISGHATLYWYRQILGQGPELLVQFQDESVVDDSQLPKDRFSAERLKGVDSTLKIQPAELGDSAMYLCASRPSTGTSYGYTFGSGTRLTVV.

The gene calls are TRBV6-5 and TRBJ2-7, with TRBD1 as a possible D gene (6 bases). The germline gives CDR1 MNHEY, CDR2 SVGAGI. The CDR3 spans 15 residues. The DNA of the CDR3 is TGTGTCAACGGTTACAAGGACAGTAGCTCCTACGAGCAGTACTTC. Encoded protein: CVNGYKDSSSYEQYF.

As for this clonotype: Its ends do not fully match the called genes, so a read error is possible. This sequence joins TRBV6-5 and TRBJ2-5, with TRBD1 matching over 10 bases. Germline-derived CDR1 and CDR2 are MNHEY and SVGAGI. The CDR3 loop spans 13 amino acids. CDR3 nucleotide sequence: TGTGCCGGCAGTGCCGACAGGGGGCTGACCAAGTACTTC. Translated, it gives CAGSADRGLTKYF.

Of note for this clonotype: A read error may account for a junction end that differs from germline. CDR3 DNA sequence: TGTGTCAACAGACTACGGGGGTTTGGGGTCAACGTCCTGACTTTC. Protein product: CVNRLRGFGVNVLTF. The chain joins TRBV6-5 to TRBJ2-6, with D tentatively TRBD2 (6 bases). The CDR3 has 15 residues. Germline CDR1 reads MNHEY; CDR2 reads SVGAGI.

In this sample, this clonotype turned up a few times. An end of the junction differs from the germline gene, which may be a read error. V and J are TRBV5-6 and TRBJ2-5, with unresolved D. The CDR3 spans 14 residues. Germline assignment: CDR1 SGHDT and CDR2 YYEEEE. For the CDR3, the DNA is TGTGTCAGCAGCTCCGCCACGGATTATGAGACCCAGTACTTC. Translating gives CVSSSATDYETQYF.

As concerns this clonotype: Its ends do not fully match the called genes, so a read error is possible. V gene TRBV11-2 combines with J gene TRBJ2-2; D ambiguous. Germline V gives CDR1 SGHAT, CDR2 FQNNGV. This CDR3 contains 14 residues. The CDR3 nucleotides read TGTGCCAGCAGCATGGATTTCCTCACCTGGGAGCTGTTTTTT. Amino acid sequence: CASSMDFLTWELFF.

As regards this clonotype: The conserved final phenylalanine or tryptophan is absent from the CDR3, which likely points to a read error. The rearrangement joins TRBV4-3 to TRBJ2-7; 7 nucleotides line up with TRBD2. The CDR3 sequence is 18 residues long. Germline CDR1 LGHNA, CDR2 YSLEER. The chain's CDR3 is CSSSQAVTGGHISYEQYS. For the CDR3, the DNA is TGCTCAAGCAGCCAAGCTGTGACGGGGGGTCACATTAGCTACGAGCAGTACTCC.

This clonotype was recorded only once. Because it lacks the conserved phenylalanine or tryptophan at the end, this CDR3 is likely a read error. The chain joins TRBV14 to TRBJ2-1, with 7 nucleotides matching TRBD1. V lost 0 bases, J lost 9 bases, and 20 bases stayed unmatched. The CDR3 extends over 19 amino acids. Looked up from germline, CDR1 is SGHDN and CDR2 is FVKESK. CDR3: CASSQDLTPQDRMGIEQFI. In nucleotides, the CDR3 is TGTGCCAGCAGCCAAGACCTTACACCCCAGGACAGGATGGGGATTGAGCAGTTCATC.

Details on this clonotype: One end of the junction fails to match germline, which may point to a read error. The chain employs TRBV11-1 and TRBJ2-2; possibly TRBD2 for D (5 bases). The germline V gene has CDR1 SGHAT and CDR2 FQDESV (reference sequence). The CDR3 sequence is 16 residues long. This CDR3 is CASSRVIARVSGVLFF. The CDR3 nucleotides are TGTGCCAGCAGCAGGGTTATTGCGAGAGTGTCCGGGGTGCTGTTTTTT.

About this clonotype: At one of its ends the junction is not consistent with the germline gene, which may arise from a read error. J is TRBJ2-7 and V is TRBV9; D is perhaps TRBD2 (5 bases). The V gene's germline CDR1 is SGDLS and CDR2 YYNGEE. The CDR3 length is 16 residues. The CDR3 DNA reads as TGTGCCAGCAGCCCTTCCATGCTTCCTCGGGGTAGTGAGCAATACTTC. Its protein is CASSPSMLPRGSEQYF.

This clonotype has a count of ten or more. The CDR3 region has the DNA TGTGCCATCAAAGGTAGCGGCGGTACCTACGAGCAGTACTTC. It codes for CAIKGSGGTYEQYF. The V and J genes are TRBV10-3 and TRBJ2-7, with TRBD2 as a possible D gene (6 bases). This CDR3 region has 14 residues. With 7 bases removed from V and 2 bases from J, the gap between germline ends came to 15 bases. The germline V gene encodes CDR1 ENHRY and CDR2 SYGVKD.

Concerning this clonotype itself: The junction differs from germline at one of its ends, possibly a read error. The chain employs TRBV4-3 and TRBJ1-2; the D gene is possibly TRBD1 (5 bases). This CDR3 comprises 15 residues. From germline, CDR1 is LGHNA and CDR2 YSLEER. In DNA, the CDR3 is TGCGCCTGCAGCCAACATTGGGGCAGGGTGAATGGCTACATCTTC. Its protein is CACSQHWGRVNGYIF.

This clonotype was picked up many times. The V call is TRBV10-2, the J call TRBJ2-7; 13 positions match TRBD2. The CDR3 has 15 residues. J lost 5 bases, V lost 5 bases, and 6 bases had no gene match. Germline values: CDR1 WSHSY, CDR2 SAAADI. The CDR3 loop reads CASSRLAGGGDEQYF. DNA of the CDR3: TGCGCCAGCAGTCGACTAGCGGGGGGCGGGGACGAGCAGTACTTC.

About this clonotype: One end of the junction varies from germline; a read error may be responsible. V and J are TRBV11-1 and TRBJ2-7; D may be TRBD1 or TRBD2 (5 bases each). Germline V gives CDR1 SGHAT, CDR2 FQDESV (reference sequence). The CDR3 is 14 residues long. The CDR3 region is CASRLVTGTYGRYF. In DNA, the CDR3 is TGTGCCAGCAGATTAGTTACTGGGACCTACGGGCGGTACTTC.